This TCR beta chain was identified during a study of neoadjuvant nivolumab and ipilimumab in lung cancer. Findings of the study overall: Only a single major-pathologic-response sample was available for clonality analysis. Resected tumors had greater TCR richness and clonality than uninvolved lung. Only two of four nivolumab-treated tumors gained richness and clonality by surgery. Resected-tumor TCR richness correlated positively with pretherapy blood richness.

Only in-frame clones appear in the TCRdb table, and some are missing; sequencing was by immunoSEQ multiplex PCR. The sample shows 20,000 to 25,000 clones, more than 65% of them seen only once. V lost 3 bases and J lost 0, with 19 bases in between. The CDR3 extends over 17 amino acids. Germline loops: CDR1 SGHRS, CDR2 YFSETQ. Notes on this clone: Its antigen is as yet unknown.

The chain couples TRBV5-1 to TRBJ2-7; either TRBD1 or TRBD2 may supply D (5 bases each). This receptor was taken from an adult with non-small cell lung cancer. The material sequenced was peripheral blood, taken before neoadjuvant nivolumab, alone or with ipilimumab. The CDR3 spells CASSSPPLGRSSYEQYF. DNA of the CDR3: TGCGCCAGCAGCTCACCCCCACTGGGACGGAGCTCCTACGAGCAGTACTTC.